Below, one T cell receptor beta chain is given with its context. During active infection, Seattle patients enrolled and were then monitored through disease. The CDR3 runs to 16 residues. CDR1 and CDR2 from the germline V gene are MGHDK and SYGVNS. V lost 2 bases and J lost 2; bases outside the gene matches: 8. Per the original data handling: Quantification of nucleated cells was approximated via reference gene primer amplification. The assay was immunoSEQ multiplex PCR, and TCRdb's table has in-frame clones only and misses some. The D gene and trimming were derived from the DNA, and the V and J assignments and clone size from that table. The sample carries under 250,000 clones, 80% to 90% recorded once. These data are taken from a study of blood T cell repertoires in COVID-19. Study overall: There were acute and convalescent COVID-19 samples, and they came from the United States, Italy and Spain.

Source material: peripheral blood. The receptor comes from a man aged 45-65 years with COVID-19, enrolled during active disease. The rearrangement uses TRBV25-1 and TRBJ2-7; TRBD2 agrees at 8 bases. In nucleotides, the CDR3 is TGTGCCAGCAGTGAACGGGGCGCGGGAGGCACCTACGAGCAGTACTTC. Its protein is CASSERGAGGTYEQYF.